The present TCR beta chain was sequenced within a study of T cells in Graves' hyperthyroidism and ophthalmopathy (dated by TCRdb to the late 2010s). Some background on the complete study: Peripheral blood was sampled at the time of initial diagnosis, prior to any treatment. To identify TCR V-J signatures that set the groups apart, the researchers used a discovery cohort of more than 95 patients, made up of approximately 43 with Graves' ophthalmopathy and 57 with stable Graves' hyperthyroidism. Prospective prediction of ophthalmopathy was tested in an independent validation cohort consisting of roughly 19 hyperthyroidism patients and 15 or so patients who later progressed to ophthalmopathy. For training and testing, the 100 or so patients in the discovery cohort were randomly divided in a 7:3 ratio. In addition, the study compared T-cell repertoires in thyroid tissue and in blood from six Graves' hyperthyroidism patients. After blood sampling, hyperthyroidism patients were treated with methimazole at a starting dose of 30 mg daily, and ophthalmopathy patients were treated with high-dose intravenous methylprednisolone. The paper describes TCR Vbeta CDR3 sequencing of around 130 peripheral blood samples, made up of around 41 ophthalmopathy patients, roughly 72 hyperthyroidism patients and 17 progressor patients. Study-level results and caveats: Sample size was not statistically predetermined, and blinding of investigators to group allocation was not performed. During validation, the model predicted progression to ophthalmopathy a median of roughly 7.1 months ahead of onset, with approximately 70% sensitivity and 72% to 80% specificity. A model built on a 13 V-J signature distinguished ophthalmopathy from stable hyperthyroidism, reaching 85% to 90% sensitivity and 81.08% specificity in cross-validation and 80%/75% in testing. Most expanded thyroid clonotypes (frequency above 0.001) were also found in blood, which suggests that blood repertoires may mirror thyroid immune responses.

The germline V gene specifies SNHLY as CDR1 and FYNNEI as CDR2. Unmatched junction bases come to 7, with V trimmed by 5 bases and J by 7 bases. There are 13 amino acids in the CDR3, from cysteine to phenylalanine inclusive. CDR3 DNA is the only sequence kept; it has 39 bases, read in frame from the first base. This clonotype was seen at least ten times. Its antigen remains undetermined. No much larger clone is present one base from it, and per-base qualities are unavailable. The TCR beta CDR3 regions were amplified from RNA transcripts. For the first round of RT-PCR on the TCR CDR3, the HTBI primer set was used together with the Qiagen OneStep RT-PCR kit. A second multiplex PCR round built the libraries, followed by size selection and purification. Paired-end sequencing of the libraries was performed with 100 bp reads on an Illumina HiSeq2000. Per the source publication's procedure: SOAPnuke was used to process the raw data, throwing out any read that contained adapters or uncalled bases, had a mean Phred below 15, or lacked an exact constant-primer or identifier match. COPE v1.2.5 was used to merge high-quality paired reads, and clonotypes were defined as unique nucleotide sequences. Clonotypes were aligned to IMGT TRBV, TRBD and TRBJ reference segments using MiTCR v1.1. The analysis included only V-J combinations with a frequency above 0.0001, which together covered 99.2% of the repertoires. The TCS score was defined as F50 (clonal expansion) divided by E x V (chaos), with BLOSUM62-based TCRdist calculated between CDR3 peptides within each V-J. Welch's t-statistics and random forest reduced 500 to 550 V-J features to roughly 13, which were used in a naive Bayes classifier (R e1071). In-frame beta chains were kept once TCRdb had trimmed the public reads at Q25 with fastp and called clones with MiXCR. Each CDR3 protein appears once, grouped with its most common genes and DNA. Here the V and J calls rest on TCRdb's processing, not on the authors' analysis. This sample has about 290,000 distinct CDR3 sequences in its table, and about 13% of those were observed once. The top ten hold 7.9% of the sample.

Stable Graves' hyperthyroidism was defined as no progression to ophthalmopathy during 18 months of follow-up. Hyperthyroidism patients were newly diagnosed, had a disease duration of under 2 months, and were aged 18 to 65 years. Exclusion was applied to patients with uncontrolled infections, other autoimmune diseases, pregnancy or lactation. Clinical symptoms, serum thyroxine and TRAb, thyroid ultrasound, and orbital computed tomography formed the basis for the diagnoses. Ficoll-Paque density gradient centrifugation was used to isolate PBMCs from around 10 ml of fresh peripheral blood. Total RNA was extracted with Trizol reagent, and quality was checked on an Agilent 2100 Bioanalyzer.

This receptor was taken from a middle-aged woman with Graves' hyperthyroidism. Material for sequencing was blood. Recombination linked TRBV2 to TRBJ1-2; 7 middle bases align to TRBD1. The CDR3 loop reads CASSHDRAVGYTF. The DNA sequence is as follows: TGTGCCAGCAGTCATGACAGGGCGGTTGGCTACACCTTC.